These T cell receptor beta chains were read from a single sample in a study of somatic mutations in cytotoxic T cells in rheumatoid arthritis. Sequenced by immunoSEQ multiplex PCR; TCRdb stores in-frame clones only, minus some. The sample has under 25,000 clones, 86% seen once; the top ten hold around 14%. Specimen: CD8+ T cells sorted from blood. The receptors here all came from a man aged 40-49 years in good health. The CDR3 runs from the conserved cysteine through the conserved F or W. A D gene is named only where the DNA matches it firmly. Not all rows give a size; the values are once, few, many and, for expanded clones, a class.

j_call | v_call | clone_size | d_call | cdr3_aa | cdr3_nt
TRBJ1-1 | TRBV5-4 | few | TRBD1 | CASSPRGITEAFF | TGTGCCAGCAGCCCCAGGGGGATTACTGAAGCTTTCTTT
TRBJ2-4 | TRBV11-2 | - | - | CASSSGRVKNIQYF | TGTGCCAGCAGCTCCGGTAGGGTCAAAAACATTCAGTACTTC
TRBJ1-4 | TRBV28 | - | - | CASSLSAATNEKLFF | TGTGCCAGCAGTTTATCGGCTGCAACTAATGAAAAACTGTTTTTT
TRBJ1-2 | TRBV5-8 | few | - | CASSLRRTPLYGYTF | TGTGCCAGCAGCTTGAGAAGGACTCCACTTTATGGCTACACCTTC
TRBJ2-3 | TRBV7-9 | - | TRBD1 | CASSPQGAPHTDTQYF | TGTGCCAGCTCCCCCCAGGGGGCCCCTCACACAGATACGCAGTATTTT
TRBJ2-5 | TRBV9 | - | TRBD2 | CASSVGSGRAGETQYF | TGTGCCAGCAGCGTAGGTAGCGGGAGGGCAGGTGAGACCCAGTACTTC
TRBJ1-2 | TRBV13 | - | TRBD1 | CASSPRGTDNGYTF | TGTGCCAGCAGCCCCAGGGGGACTGACAATGGCTACACCTTC
TRBJ2-3 | TRBV19 | - | - | CASSPGGDTQYF | TGTGCCAGTAGCCCCGGGGGAGATACGCAGTATTTT
TRBJ2-7 | TRBV6-1 | few | TRBD1 | CASSEGRGLYEQYF | TGTGCCAGCAGTGAGGGCAGGGGGTTGTACGAGCAGTACTTC
TRBJ1-1 | TRBV28 | - | TRBD1 | CASSQPQGRSTEAFF | TGTGCCAGCAGTCAACCACAGGGGAGGAGCACTGAAGCTTTCTTT
TRBJ2-7 | TRBV29-1 | - | - | CSVGAGLNHEQYF | TGCAGCGTTGGCGCGGGATTAAACCACGAGCAGTACTTC
TRBJ2-7 | TRBV4-3 | once | TRBD1 | CASSPYLPGQSYEQYF | TGCGCCAGCAGCCCATACCTACCGGGACAGAGCTACGAGCAGTACTTC
TRBJ2-3 | TRBV7-9 | once | - | CASSSTASGRTDTQYF | TGTGCCAGCAGCTCCACGGCCAGCGGCCGCACAGATACGCAGTATTTT